The entry below gives a single T cell receptor beta chain sequence along with its context. Its specificity is not known. Looked up from germline, CDR1 is SGHTA and CDR2 is FQGNSA. After removal of 5 bases from V and 7 bases from J, the junction contained 7 bases not matched to a gene. The CDR3 loop spans 14 amino acids. The record originates from a study of long-term antiretroviral therapy in people with HIV. Study observations and caveats: Controls exceeded HIV repertoires in CDR3 length range.

Survey level was the resolution at which the v3.0 immunoSEQ assay ran. Sequencing was performed with immunoSEQ multiplex PCR; in TCRdb, only in-frame clones are kept and a portion is missing. Here the sample spans 25,000 to 35,000 clones, about 81% being singletons. Here the sequenced sample was unsorted PBMCs, taken 2.9 years after starting antiretroviral therapy. The rearrangement links TRBV7-2 to TRBJ2-1, with 8 bases fitting TRBD2. This TCR was sampled from a man aged 50-59 years with HIV. The DNA for the CDR3 is TGTGCCAGCAGCCCGGGGGGGGCAAGGAATGAGCAGTTCTTC. It translates to CASSPGGARNEQFF.